What follows are 2 T cell receptor beta chains derived from one specimen sequenced in a study of T cells after yellow fever vaccination. One entry per CDR3 protein, called by TCRdb with MiXCR from the 5' RACE reads. Found here are some 240,000 distinct CDR3 sequences, 2.5% to 3.5% of them singletons; the top ten hold around 3.2%. Sequencing was performed on CD4+ T cells sorted from PBMCs, taken 10 days after the yellow fever booster vaccination. The receptor source for this set is a man aged 18 to 30 who received the YFV17D yellow fever vaccine.

In this sample, this clonotype turned up a few times. V is TRBV29-1 and J is TRBJ1-1; D remains unclear. Germline CDR1 reads SQVTM; CDR2 reads ANQGSEA. V gave up 4 bases and J gave up 0 bases, with 9 bases separating them. The CDR3 extends over 13 amino acids. The CDR3 protein is CSVVIYLNTEAFF. CDR3 nucleotide sequence: TGCAGCGTTGTTATTTACCTGAACACTGAAGCTTTCTTT.

Many counts were recorded for this clonotype. The chain is built from TRBV6-2 or TRBV6-3 and TRBJ2-1; TRBD2 matches 10 bases. This CDR3 is built from 16 residues. V lost 2 bases, J lost 1 base, and 2 bases stayed unmatched. The germline gives CDR1 MNHEY, CDR2 SVGEGT. In DNA, the CDR3 is TGTGCCAGCAGTTACCAAGCGGGGGGGTCCTACAATGAGCAGTTCTTC. It yields the protein CASSYQAGGSYNEQFF.